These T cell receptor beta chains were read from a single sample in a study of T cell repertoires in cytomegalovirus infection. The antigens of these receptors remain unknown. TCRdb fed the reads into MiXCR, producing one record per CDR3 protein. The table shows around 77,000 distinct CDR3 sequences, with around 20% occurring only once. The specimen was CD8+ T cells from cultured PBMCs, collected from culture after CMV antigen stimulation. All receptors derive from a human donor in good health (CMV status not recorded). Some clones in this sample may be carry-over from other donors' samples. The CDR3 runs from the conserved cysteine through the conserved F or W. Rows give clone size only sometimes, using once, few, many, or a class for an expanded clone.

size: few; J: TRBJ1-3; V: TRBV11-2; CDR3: CASSLVPNQSKENTIYF
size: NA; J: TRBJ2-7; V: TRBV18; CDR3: CASSQLHQGQRGAYEQYF
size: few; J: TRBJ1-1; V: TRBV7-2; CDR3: CASSPLRVRAEAFF
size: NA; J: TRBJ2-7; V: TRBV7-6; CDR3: CASSVLAPTYEQYF
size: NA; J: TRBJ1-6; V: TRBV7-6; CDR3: CASSQDRGYNSPLHF
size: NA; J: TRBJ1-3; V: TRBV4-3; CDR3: CASSQVNSGNTIYF
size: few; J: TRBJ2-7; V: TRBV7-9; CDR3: CASSLGGSRGEQYF
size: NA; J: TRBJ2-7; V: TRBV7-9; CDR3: CASSDDTYEQYF
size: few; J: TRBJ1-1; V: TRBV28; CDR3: CASGPFTGTGGNTEAFF
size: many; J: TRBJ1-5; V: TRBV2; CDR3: CASSVGQGAQPQHF
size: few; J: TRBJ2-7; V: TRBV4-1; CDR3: CASSPLGGREQYF
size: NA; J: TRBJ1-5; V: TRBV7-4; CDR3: CASSHSPPQEINQPQHF
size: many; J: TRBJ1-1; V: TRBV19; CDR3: CASSIGPREAFF
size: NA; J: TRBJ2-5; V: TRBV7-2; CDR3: CASSSGLASPQETQYF
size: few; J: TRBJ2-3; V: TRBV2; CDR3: CATRMADTQYF
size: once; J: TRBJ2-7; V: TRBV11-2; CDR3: CASSKRGALLTYEQYF
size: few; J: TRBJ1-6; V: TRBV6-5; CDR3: CASSKRGANSPLHF
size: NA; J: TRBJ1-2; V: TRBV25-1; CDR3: CASSYRGDGYTF
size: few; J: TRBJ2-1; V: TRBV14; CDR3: CASSHPGEGNEQFF
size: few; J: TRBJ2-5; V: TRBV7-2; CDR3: CASSFDSDSLPQETQYF
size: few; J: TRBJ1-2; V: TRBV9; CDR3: CASSVLGGSDGYTF
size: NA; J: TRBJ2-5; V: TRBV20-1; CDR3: CSAKVETQYF
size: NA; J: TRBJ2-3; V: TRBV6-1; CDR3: CAGWTGGHTDTQYF
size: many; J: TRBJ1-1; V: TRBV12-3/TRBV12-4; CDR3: CASSFGDRALATEAFF
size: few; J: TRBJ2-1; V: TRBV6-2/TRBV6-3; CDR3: CASSSPGSTYNEQFF
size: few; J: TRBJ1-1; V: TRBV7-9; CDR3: CASSLPRANTEAFF
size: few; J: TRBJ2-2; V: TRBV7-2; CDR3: CASSPRDFNTGELFF
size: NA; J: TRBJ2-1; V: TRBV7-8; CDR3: CASSLGTGVYRNEQFF
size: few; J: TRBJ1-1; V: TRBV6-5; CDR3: CASGWTGMNTEAFF
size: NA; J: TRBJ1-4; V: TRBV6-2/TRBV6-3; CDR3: CASSFVALGEKLFF
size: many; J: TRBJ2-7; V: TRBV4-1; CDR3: CASSQRGQGYEQYF
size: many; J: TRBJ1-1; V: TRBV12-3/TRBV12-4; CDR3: CASSFWGATEAFF
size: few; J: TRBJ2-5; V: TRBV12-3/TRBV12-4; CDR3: CASSPGQDDIYQETQYF
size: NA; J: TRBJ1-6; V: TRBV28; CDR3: CASSDGPESSYNSPLHF
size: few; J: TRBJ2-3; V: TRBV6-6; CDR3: CASSLRDRVTDTQYF
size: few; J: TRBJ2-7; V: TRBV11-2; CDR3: CASSQGLLGYEQYF
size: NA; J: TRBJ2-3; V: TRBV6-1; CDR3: CASTAGGPTDTQYF
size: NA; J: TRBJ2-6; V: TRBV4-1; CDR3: CASSQEVGTGANVLTF
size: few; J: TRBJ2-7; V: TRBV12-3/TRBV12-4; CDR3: CASSSLGLYEQYF
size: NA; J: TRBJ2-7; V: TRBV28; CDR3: CASSQLLAGDSYEQYF
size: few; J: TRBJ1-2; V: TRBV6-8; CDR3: CASSYPVGGGTSYGYTF
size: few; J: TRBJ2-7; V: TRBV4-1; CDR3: CASSQDRALSEQYF
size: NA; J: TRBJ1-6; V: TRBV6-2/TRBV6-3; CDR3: CASSPSTASSYNSPLHF
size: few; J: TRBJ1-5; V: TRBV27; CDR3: CASSIPAQHF
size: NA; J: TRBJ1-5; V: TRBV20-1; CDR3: CSARGSNSNQPQHF
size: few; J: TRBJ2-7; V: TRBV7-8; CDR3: CASSLGRQAEQYF
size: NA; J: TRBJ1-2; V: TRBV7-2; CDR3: CASSSGTVKGGYTF
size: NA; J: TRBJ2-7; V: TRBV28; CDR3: CASRSGSYEQYF